A selection of T cell receptor beta chains follows, all from one sample in a study of shared clonotypes between healthy human individuals. Sequenced by immunoSEQ multiplex PCR; TCRdb stores in-frame clones only, minus some. This table has about 2.2 million clones, just over 90% appearing once. Sequences were obtained from naive CD8+ T cells from PBMCs. All receptors derive from a man aged 18 to 29 in good health. Some clones in this sample may be carry-over from other donors' samples. The CDR3 runs from the conserved cysteine through the conserved F or W. Each record gives: clone size, V gene, D gene, J gene, CDR3 protein, CDR3 DNA. A D gene is named only where the DNA matches it firmly. Where a row states a size, it is once, few, many or the class of an expanded clone; other rows omit it.

size: NA
V: TRBV19
D: NA
J: TRBJ2-7
CDR3: CASSPAYYEQYF
DNA: TGTGCCAGTAGTCCAGCCTACTACGAGCAGTACTTC

size: NA
V: TRBV27
D: TRBD2
J: TRBJ2-3
CDR3: CASSLLAGEGTDTQYF
DNA: TGTGCCAGCAGTTTATTAGCGGGAGAAGGGACAGATACGCAGTATTTT

size: NA
V: TRBV21-1
D: NA
J: TRBJ2-7
CDR3: CASSKGTGTSGREQYF
DNA: TGTGCCAGCAGCAAAGGCACCGGGACTAGCGGGAGAGAGCAGTACTTC

size: NA
V: TRBV27
D: NA
J: TRBJ2-7
CDR3: CASSSYSYEQYF
DNA: TGTGCCAGCAGTTCTTATTCCTACGAGCAGTACTTC

size: once
V: TRBV7-2
D: NA
J: TRBJ1-1
CDR3: CASSQSPGLNTEAFF
DNA: TGTGCCAGCAGCCAATCCCCCGGATTGAACACTGAAGCTTTCTTT

size: NA
V: TRBV4-1
D: NA
J: TRBJ2-7
CDR3: CASSQVQVRRLGYEQYF
DNA: TGCGCCAGCAGCCAAGTACAAGTCCGACGGCTAGGGTACGAGCAGTACTTC

size: NA
V: TRBV27
D: NA
J: TRBJ2-7
CDR3: CASSFVQGYEQYF
DNA: TGTGCCAGCAGTTTCGTTCAGGGCTACGAGCAGTACTTC

size: NA
V: TRBV10-3
D: TRBD1
J: TRBJ2-5
CDR3: CAISEFGQGQETQYF
DNA: TGTGCCATCAGTGAGTTTGGACAGGGTCAAGAGACCCAGTACTTC

size: NA
V: TRBV28
D: TRBD1
J: TRBJ2-1
CDR3: CASSLEGDRVGNEQFF
DNA: TGTGCCAGCAGTTTAGAAGGAGACAGGGTAGGGAATGAGCAGTTCTTC

size: NA
V: TRBV27
D: TRBD2
J: TRBJ2-3
CDR3: CASSLGGLAGGGPFSDTQYF
DNA: TGTGCCAGCAGTTTAGGGGGACTAGCGGGAGGGGGACCTTTCTCGGATACGCAGTATTTT

size: NA
V: TRBV6-1
D: TRBD1
J: TRBJ2-7
CDR3: CASSGGQIYEQYF
DNA: TGTGCCAGCAGTGGGGGACAGATCTACGAGCAGTACTTC

size: NA
V: TRBV11-2
D: NA
J: TRBJ2-5
CDR3: CASSPSRGSETQYF
DNA: TGTGCCAGCAGCCCTAGTCGGGGCTCGGAGACCCAGTACTTC

size: NA
V: TRBV9
D: TRBD2
J: TRBJ2-7
CDR3: CASSVGLAASYEQYF
DNA: TGTGCCAGCAGCGTAGGGCTAGCGGCGTCCTACGAGCAGTACTTC

size: NA
V: TRBV19
D: NA
J: TRBJ2-1
CDR3: CASSIDSSYNEQFF
DNA: TGTGCCAGTAGTATAGATAGCAGTTACAATGAGCAGTTCTTC

size: NA
V: TRBV30
D: NA
J: TRBJ1-5
CDR3: CAWAQRGKNQPQHF
DNA: TGTGCCTGGGCGCAGCGAGGGAAGAATCAGCCCCAGCATTTT

size: NA
V: TRBV6-1
D: NA
J: TRBJ2-7
CDR3: CASRSIDRYEQYF
DNA: TGTGCCAGCAGAAGTATCGACAGATACGAGCAGTACTTC

size: NA
V: TRBV28
D: TRBD2
J: TRBJ2-1
CDR3: CASSFTIGGLAGVPHYNEQFF
DNA: TGTGCCAGCAGTTTCACAATTGGGGGACTAGCGGGAGTTCCCCACTACAATGAGCAGTTCTTC

size: NA
V: TRBV4-1
D: NA
J: TRBJ2-1
CDR3: CASSQTVNRANNEQFF
DNA: TGCGCCAGCAGCCAAACGGTCAACAGAGCTAATAATGAGCAGTTCTTC

size: NA
V: TRBV6-1
D: NA
J: TRBJ2-2
CDR3: CASSEQGPNGELFF
DNA: TGTGCCAGCAGTGAGCAGGGTCCCAACGGGGAGCTGTTTTTT

size: NA
V: TRBV25-1
D: TRBD1
J: TRBJ2-7
CDR3: CASSVRGQGGHEQYF
DNA: TGTGCCAGCAGTGTCAGGGGACAGGGAGGGCACGAGCAGTACTTC

size: NA
V: TRBV27
D: NA
J: TRBJ2-7
CDR3: CASSFRQGYISEQYF
DNA: TGTGCCAGCAGTTTCCGGCAGGGGTATATCTCCGAGCAGTACTTC

size: NA
V: TRBV7-6
D: NA
J: TRBJ2-7
CDR3: CASSLDSSYEQYF
DNA: TGTGCCAGCAGCTTAGATTCATCGTACGAGCAGTACTTC

size: NA
V: TRBV18
D: NA
J: TRBJ2-2
CDR3: CASLPNPNRVNTGELFF
DNA: TGTGCCAGCTTACCCAACCCGAACAGGGTGAACACCGGGGAGCTGTTTTTT

size: NA
V: TRBV4-3
D: TRBD1
J: TRBJ1-2
CDR3: CASSQERDRGTWDYGYTF
DNA: TGCGCCAGCAGCCAAGAAAGGGACAGGGGGACGTGGGACTATGGCTACACCTTC

size: NA
V: TRBV13
D: NA
J: TRBJ2-1
CDR3: CASSLGGGGHNEQFF
DNA: TGTGCCAGCAGCTTGGGCGGAGGGGGACACAACGAGCAGTTCTTC

size: NA
V: TRBV7-9
D: NA
J: TRBJ1-1
CDR3: CASATGSGVHTEAFF
DNA: TGTGCCAGCGCCACGGGGTCAGGGGTCCACACTGAAGCTTTCTTT

size: NA
V: TRBV11-2
D: NA
J: TRBJ2-7
CDR3: CASSFATGREQYF
DNA: TGTGCCAGCAGCTTTGCCACGGGACGGGAGCAGTACTTC

size: NA
V: TRBV7-9
D: NA
J: TRBJ2-2
CDR3: CASSSDGAGELFF
DNA: TGTGCCAGCAGCTCGGACGGAGCCGGGGAGCTGTTTTTT

size: NA
V: TRBV9
D: TRBD1
J: TRBJ1-5
CDR3: CASSRGPDRDQPQHF
DNA: TGTGCCAGCAGCCGCGGCCCGGACAGGGATCAGCCCCAGCATTTT

size: NA
V: TRBV6-5
D: NA
J: TRBJ2-3
CDR3: CASTKGGGVLDTQYF
DNA: TGTGCCAGCACAAAAGGGGGCGGGGTGCTAGATACGCAGTATTTT

size: NA
V: TRBV27
D: NA
J: TRBJ2-7
CDR3: CASTDTPPHQQYF
DNA: TGTGCCAGCACCGACACCCCCCCCCACCAGCAGTACTTC

size: NA
V: TRBV7-9
D: TRBD2
J: TRBJ2-7
CDR3: CASSSLEGGRGFYEQYF
DNA: TGTGCCAGCAGCTCCCTCGAGGGCGGGAGGGGGTTCTACGAGCAGTACTTC

size: NA
V: TRBV29-1
D: TRBD1
J: TRBJ1-5
CDR3: CSVVDRGYNQPQHF
DNA: TGCAGCGTTGTTGACAGGGGATACAATCAGCCCCAGCATTTT

size: NA
V: TRBV5-1
D: NA
J: TRBJ2-1
CDR3: CASRRDSRDEQFF
DNA: TGCGCCAGCAGAAGGGACTCACGAGATGAGCAGTTCTTC

size: once
V: TRBV5-6
D: NA
J: TRBJ1-2
CDR3: CASSVGRANYGYTF
DNA: TGTGCCAGCAGCGTAGGGAGGGCTAACTATGGCTACACCTTC

size: once
V: TRBV4-2
D: TRBD1
J: TRBJ2-7
CDR3: CASREDRGHYEQYF
DNA: TGTGCCAGCAGGGAGGACAGGGGGCACTACGAGCAGTACTTC

size: NA
V: TRBV9
D: NA
J: TRBJ2-1
CDR3: CASSVASRPSYNEQFF
DNA: TGTGCCAGCAGCGTAGCTAGCCGGCCCTCCTACAATGAGCAGTTCTTC

size: once
V: TRBV9
D: NA
J: TRBJ2-7
CDR3: CASSPELRDYEQYF
DNA: TGTGCCAGCAGCCCGGAGTTGCGGGACTACGAGCAGTACTTC

size: NA
V: TRBV18
D: TRBD1
J: TRBJ1-3
CDR3: CASSPPTGPGNTIYF
DNA: TGTGCCAGCTCACCACCGACAGGGCCAGGAAACACCATATATTTT

size: NA
V: TRBV5-6
D: NA
J: TRBJ2-2
CDR3: CASSWGYAELFF
DNA: TGTGCCAGCAGTTGGGGTTATGCGGAGCTGTTTTTT

size: NA
V: TRBV10-2
D: TRBD1
J: TRBJ2-5
CDR3: CASSELGQGQETQYF
DNA: TGCGCCAGCAGTGAGTTGGGACAGGGACAAGAGACCCAGTACTTC

size: NA
V: TRBV2
D: TRBD1
J: TRBJ2-1
CDR3: CASSGDRVYLPPAYNEQFF
DNA: TGTGCCAGCAGTGGAGACAGGGTGTATTTGCCCCCCGCCTACAATGAGCAGTTCTTC

size: NA
V: TRBV6-5
D: TRBD2
J: TRBJ2-1
CDR3: CASSYLAGNNEQFF
DNA: TGTGCCAGCAGTTACTTAGCGGGGAACAATGAGCAGTTCTTC

size: NA
V: TRBV29-1
D: NA
J: TRBJ2-3
CDR3: CSLPGSGTDTQYF
DNA: TGCAGCTTACCAGGAAGCGGCACAGATACGCAGTATTTT

size: NA
V: TRBV28
D: NA
J: TRBJ2-1
CDR3: CASSSLQGMGLGGEQFF
DNA: TGTGCCAGCAGTTCCCTACAGGGGATGGGACTAGGAGGTGAGCAGTTCTTC

size: NA
V: TRBV27
D: NA
J: TRBJ2-1
CDR3: CASSPLGSAGHNEQFF
DNA: TGTGCCAGCAGCCCCCTGGGGTCTGCCGGTCACAATGAGCAGTTCTTC

size: few
V: TRBV30
D: NA
J: TRBJ1-1
CDR3: CAWSSPQQGRWTEAFF
DNA: TGTGCCTGGAGTTCACCTCAACAGGGAAGGTGGACTGAAGCTTTCTTT

size: NA
V: TRBV10-2
D: NA
J: TRBJ2-7
CDR3: CASRASTGRGYEQYF
DNA: TGCGCCAGCAGGGCCTCAACGGGAAGGGGCTACGAGCAGTACTTC

size: once
V: TRBV9
D: NA
J: TRBJ1-3
CDR3: CASSPQERSGNTIYF
DNA: TGTGCCAGCAGCCCACAAGAACGCTCTGGAAACACCATATATTTT